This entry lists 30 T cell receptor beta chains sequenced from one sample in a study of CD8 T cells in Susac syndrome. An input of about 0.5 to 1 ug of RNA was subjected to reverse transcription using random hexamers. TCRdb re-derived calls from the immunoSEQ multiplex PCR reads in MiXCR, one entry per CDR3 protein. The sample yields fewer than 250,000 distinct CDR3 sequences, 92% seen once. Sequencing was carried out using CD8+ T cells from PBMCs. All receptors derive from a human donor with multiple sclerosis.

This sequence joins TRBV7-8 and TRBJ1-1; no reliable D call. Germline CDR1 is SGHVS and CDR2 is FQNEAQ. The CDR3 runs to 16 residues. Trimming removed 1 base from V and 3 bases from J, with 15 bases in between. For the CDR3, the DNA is TGTGCCAGCAGCTTAGGGGCCCCCCGATCGCACACTGAAGCTTTCTTT. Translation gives CASSLGAPRSHTEAFF.

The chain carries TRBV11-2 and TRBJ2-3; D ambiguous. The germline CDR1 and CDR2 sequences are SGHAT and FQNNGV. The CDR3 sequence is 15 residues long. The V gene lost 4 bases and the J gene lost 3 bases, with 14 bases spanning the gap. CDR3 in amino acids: CASSSIADLTDTQYF. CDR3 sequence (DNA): TGTGCCAGCAGCTCCATTGCTGATTTGACAGATACGCAGTATTTT.

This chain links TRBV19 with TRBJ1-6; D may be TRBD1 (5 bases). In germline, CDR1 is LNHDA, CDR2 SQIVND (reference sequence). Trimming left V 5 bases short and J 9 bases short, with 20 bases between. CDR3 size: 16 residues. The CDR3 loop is CASSVTTAPAFSPLHF. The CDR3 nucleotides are TGTGCCAGTAGTGTTACGACAGCCCCGGCCTTTTCACCCCTCCACTTT.

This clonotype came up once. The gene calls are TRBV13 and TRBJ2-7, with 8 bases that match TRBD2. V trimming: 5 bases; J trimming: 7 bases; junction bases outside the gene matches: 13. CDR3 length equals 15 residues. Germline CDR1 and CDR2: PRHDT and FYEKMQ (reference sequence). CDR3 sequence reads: CASSPPREGVGEQYF. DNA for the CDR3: TGTGCCAGCAGCCCACCCCGGGAGGGCGTTGGTGAGCAGTACTTC.

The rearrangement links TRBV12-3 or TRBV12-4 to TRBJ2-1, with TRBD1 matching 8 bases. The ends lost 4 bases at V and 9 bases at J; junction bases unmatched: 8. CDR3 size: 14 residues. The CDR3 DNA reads TGTGCCAGCAGTTCGCGACAGGGGAGTGTTGAGCAGTTCTTC. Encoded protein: CASSSRQGSVEQFF.

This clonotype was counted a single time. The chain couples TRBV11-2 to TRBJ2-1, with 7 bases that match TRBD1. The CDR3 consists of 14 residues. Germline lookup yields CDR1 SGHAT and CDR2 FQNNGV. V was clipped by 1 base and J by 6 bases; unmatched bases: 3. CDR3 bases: TGTGCCAGCAGCTTAGGGGGACAGCTCAATGAGCAGTTCTTC. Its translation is CASSLGGQLNEQFF.

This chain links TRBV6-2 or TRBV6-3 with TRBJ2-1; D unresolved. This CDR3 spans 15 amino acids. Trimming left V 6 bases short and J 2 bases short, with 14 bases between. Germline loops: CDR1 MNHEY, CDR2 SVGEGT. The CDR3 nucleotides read TGTGCCAGCAGAAAGTTCGAAAAAACCTACAATGAGCAGTTCTTC. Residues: CASRKFEKTYNEQFF.

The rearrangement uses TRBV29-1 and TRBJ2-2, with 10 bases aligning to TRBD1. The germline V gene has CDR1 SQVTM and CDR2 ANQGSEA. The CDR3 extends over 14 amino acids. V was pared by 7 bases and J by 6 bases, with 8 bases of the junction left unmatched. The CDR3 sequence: CSAGTGVYAGELFF. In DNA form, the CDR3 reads TGCAGCGCCGGGACAGGGGTTTACGCCGGGGAGCTGTTTTTT.

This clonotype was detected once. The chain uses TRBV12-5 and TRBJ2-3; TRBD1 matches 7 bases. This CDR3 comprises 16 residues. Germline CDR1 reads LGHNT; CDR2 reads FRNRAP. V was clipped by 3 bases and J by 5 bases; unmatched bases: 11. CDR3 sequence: CASGLLTGPVRDTQYF. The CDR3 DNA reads TGTGCTAGTGGTTTACTGACAGGGCCAGTAAGAGATACGCAGTATTTT.

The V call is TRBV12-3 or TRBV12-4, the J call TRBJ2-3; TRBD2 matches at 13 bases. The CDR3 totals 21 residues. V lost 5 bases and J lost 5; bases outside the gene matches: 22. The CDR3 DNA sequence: TGTGCCAGCAGTGGCTACACCGGGTCTTCCGGGACTAGCGGGGTTGGAGATACGCAGTATTTT. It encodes CASSGYTGSSGTSGVGDTQYF.

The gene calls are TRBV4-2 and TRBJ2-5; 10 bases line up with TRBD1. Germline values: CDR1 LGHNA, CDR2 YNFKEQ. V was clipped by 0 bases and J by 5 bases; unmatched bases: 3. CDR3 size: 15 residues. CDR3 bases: TGTGCCAGCAGCCAAGAGGGACAGGGGAAGGAGACCCAGTACTTC. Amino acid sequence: CASSQEGQGKETQYF.

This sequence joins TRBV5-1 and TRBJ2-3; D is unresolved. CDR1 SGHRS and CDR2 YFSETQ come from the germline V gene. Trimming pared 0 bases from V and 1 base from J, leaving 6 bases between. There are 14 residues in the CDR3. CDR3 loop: CASSLEFRTDTQYF. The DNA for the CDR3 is TGCGCCAGCAGCTTGGAGTTCCGCACAGATACGCAGTATTTT.

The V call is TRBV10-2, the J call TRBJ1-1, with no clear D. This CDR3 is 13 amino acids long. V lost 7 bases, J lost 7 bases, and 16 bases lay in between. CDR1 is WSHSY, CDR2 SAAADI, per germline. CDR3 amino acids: CASTPGGWGEAFF. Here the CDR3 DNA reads TGCGCCAGCACCCCAGGAGGGTGGGGTGAAGCTTTCTTT.

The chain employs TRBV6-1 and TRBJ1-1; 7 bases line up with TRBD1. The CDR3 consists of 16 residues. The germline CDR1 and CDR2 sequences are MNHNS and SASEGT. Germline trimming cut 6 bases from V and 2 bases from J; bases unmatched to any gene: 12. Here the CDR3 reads CASRIRTGEENTEAFF. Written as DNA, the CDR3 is TGTGCCAGCAGGATAAGAACAGGGGAGGAAAACACTGAAGCTTTCTTT.

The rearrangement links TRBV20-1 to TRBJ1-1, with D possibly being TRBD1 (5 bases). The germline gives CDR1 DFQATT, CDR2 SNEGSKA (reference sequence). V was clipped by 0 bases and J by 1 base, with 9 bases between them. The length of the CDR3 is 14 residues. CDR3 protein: CSARDQGSNTEAFF. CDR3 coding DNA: TGCAGTGCTAGAGATCAGGGATCGAACACTGAAGCTTTCTTT.

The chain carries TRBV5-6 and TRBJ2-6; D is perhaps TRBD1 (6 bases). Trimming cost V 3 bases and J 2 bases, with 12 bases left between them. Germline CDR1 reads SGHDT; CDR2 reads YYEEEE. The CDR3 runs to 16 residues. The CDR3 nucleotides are TGTGCCAGCAGCTCTCAGGGGTCGGCTGGGGCCAACGTCCTGACTTTC. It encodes CASSSQGSAGANVLTF.

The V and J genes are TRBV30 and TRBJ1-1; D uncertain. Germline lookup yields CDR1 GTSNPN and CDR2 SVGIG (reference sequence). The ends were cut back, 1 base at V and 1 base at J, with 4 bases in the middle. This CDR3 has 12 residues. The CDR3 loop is CAWSGTNTEAFF. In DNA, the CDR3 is TGTGCCTGGAGTGGTACGAACACTGAAGCTTTCTTT.

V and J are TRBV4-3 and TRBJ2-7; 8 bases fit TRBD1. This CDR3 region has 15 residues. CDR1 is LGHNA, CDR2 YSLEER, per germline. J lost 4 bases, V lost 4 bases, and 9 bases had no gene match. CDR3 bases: TGCGCCAGCAGCCGCCTAGCGCAGGGGGCTTACGAGCAGTACTTC. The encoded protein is CASSRLAQGAYEQYF.

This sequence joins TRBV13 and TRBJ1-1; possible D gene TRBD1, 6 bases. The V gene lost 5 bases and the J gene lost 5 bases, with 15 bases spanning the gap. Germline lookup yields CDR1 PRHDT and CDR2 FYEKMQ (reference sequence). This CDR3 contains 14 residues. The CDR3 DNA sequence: TGTGCCAGCAGCCTGAGAGGGGGTGTTACTGAAGCTTTCTTT. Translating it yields CASSLRGGVTEAFF.

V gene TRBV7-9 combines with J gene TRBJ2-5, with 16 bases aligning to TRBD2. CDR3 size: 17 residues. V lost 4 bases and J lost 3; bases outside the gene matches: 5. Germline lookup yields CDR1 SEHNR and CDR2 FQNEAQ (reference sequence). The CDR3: CASSSGLAGGPKETQYF. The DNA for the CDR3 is TGTGCCAGCAGCTCGGGACTAGCGGGGGGGCCGAAAGAGACCCAGTACTTC.

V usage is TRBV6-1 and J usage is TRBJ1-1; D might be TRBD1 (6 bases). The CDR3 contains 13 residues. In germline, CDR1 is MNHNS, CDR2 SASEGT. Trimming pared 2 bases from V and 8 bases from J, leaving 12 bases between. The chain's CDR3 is CASSERQVSEAFF. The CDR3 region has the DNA TGTGCCAGCAGTGAAAGACAGGTCTCCGAAGCTTTCTTT.

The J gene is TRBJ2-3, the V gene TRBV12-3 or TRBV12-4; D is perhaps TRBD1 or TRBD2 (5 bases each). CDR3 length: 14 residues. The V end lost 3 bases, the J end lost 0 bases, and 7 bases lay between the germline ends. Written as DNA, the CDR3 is TGTGCCAGCAGTTTCGAGGGGAGCACAGATACGCAGTATTTT. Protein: CASSFEGSTDTQYF.

The CDR3 sequence is CASSFPKAKTYEQYF. The CDR3, as DNA: TGTGCCAGCAGCTTCCCCAAGGCGAAAACCTACGAGCAGTACTTC. The J gene is TRBJ2-7, the V gene TRBV7-9, with unresolved D. The CDR3 sequence is 15 residues long. Germline V gene sequence: CDR1 SEHNR, CDR2 FQNEAQ (reference sequence). With 3 bases removed from V and 2 bases from J, the gap between germline ends came to 14 bases. Together with reference TRBV7-9 and TRBJ2-7, the CDR3 gives the full variable domain: DTGVSQNPRHKITKRGQNVTFRCDPISEHNRLYWYRQTLGQGPEFLTYFQNEAQLEKSRLLSDRFSAERPKGSFSTLEIQRTEQGDSAMYLCASSFPKAKTYEQYFGPGTRLTVT.

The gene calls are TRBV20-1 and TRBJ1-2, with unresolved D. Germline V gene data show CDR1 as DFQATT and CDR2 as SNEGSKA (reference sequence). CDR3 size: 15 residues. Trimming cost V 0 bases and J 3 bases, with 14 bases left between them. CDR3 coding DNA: TGCAGTGCTAGAGACTCCCCGAGGGTTGACTATGGCTACACCTTC. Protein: CSARDSPRVDYGYTF.

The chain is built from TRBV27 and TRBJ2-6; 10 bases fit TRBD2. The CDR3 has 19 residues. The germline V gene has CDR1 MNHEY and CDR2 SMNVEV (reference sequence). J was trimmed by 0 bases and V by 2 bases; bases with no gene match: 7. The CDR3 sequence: CASSLISSGSSSGANVLTF. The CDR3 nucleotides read TGTGCCAGCAGTTTAATATCTAGCGGGAGTAGCTCTGGGGCCAACGTCCTGACTTTC. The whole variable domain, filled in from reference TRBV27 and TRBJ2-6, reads EAQVTQNPRYLITVTGKKLTVTCSQNMNHEYMSWYRQDPGLGLRQIYYSMNVEVTDKGDVPEGYKVSRKEKRNFPLILESPSPNQTSLYFCASSLISSGSSSGANVLTFGAGSRLTVL.

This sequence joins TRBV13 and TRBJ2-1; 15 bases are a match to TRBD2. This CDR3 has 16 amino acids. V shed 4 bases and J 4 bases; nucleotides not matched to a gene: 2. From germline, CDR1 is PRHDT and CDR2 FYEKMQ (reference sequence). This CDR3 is CASSSGLAGGYNEQFF. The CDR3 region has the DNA TGTGCCAGCAGCTCCGGACTAGCGGGAGGGTACAATGAGCAGTTCTTC.

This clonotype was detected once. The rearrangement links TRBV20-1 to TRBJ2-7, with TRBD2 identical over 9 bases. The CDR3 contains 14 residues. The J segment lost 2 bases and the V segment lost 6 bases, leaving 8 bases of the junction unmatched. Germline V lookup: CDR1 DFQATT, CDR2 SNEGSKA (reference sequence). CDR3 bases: TGCAGTGCAGATAGCGGGAGTTTTACCTACGAGCAGTACTTC. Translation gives CSADSGSFTYEQYF.

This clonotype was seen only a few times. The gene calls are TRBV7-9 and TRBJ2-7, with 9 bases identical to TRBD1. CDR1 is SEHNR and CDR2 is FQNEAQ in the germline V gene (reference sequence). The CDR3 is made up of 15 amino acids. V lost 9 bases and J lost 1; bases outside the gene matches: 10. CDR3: CASYDQGQGSYEQYF. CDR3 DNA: TGTGCCAGTTACGACCAGGGACAGGGATCCTACGAGCAGTACTTC.

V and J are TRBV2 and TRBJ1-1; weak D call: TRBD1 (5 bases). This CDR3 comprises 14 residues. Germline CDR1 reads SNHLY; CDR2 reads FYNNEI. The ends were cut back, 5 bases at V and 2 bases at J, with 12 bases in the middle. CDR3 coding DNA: TGTGCCAGCAGTATCAGGGAGTATAACACTGAAGCTTTCTTT. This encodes CASSIREYNTEAFF.

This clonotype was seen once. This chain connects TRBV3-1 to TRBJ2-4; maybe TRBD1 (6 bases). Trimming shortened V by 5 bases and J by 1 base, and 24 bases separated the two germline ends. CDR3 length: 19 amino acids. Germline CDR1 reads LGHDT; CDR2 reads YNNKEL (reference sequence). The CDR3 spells CASSVRDTEQVGAKNIQYF. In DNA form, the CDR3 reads TGTGCCAGCAGCGTACGGGACACGGAACAGGTGGGGGCCAAAAACATTCAGTACTTC.